This passage covers 32 T cell receptor beta chains from one sample sequenced in a study of T cell responses to AZD1222 COVID-19 vaccine. The data were produced by immunoSEQ multiplex PCR, yet TCRdb's version contains in-frame clones alone and is incomplete. The table records 45,000 to 55,000 clones, about 86% of them present only once. Specimen: peripheral blood, collected on day 0 of AZD1222 vaccination. All receptors derive from an adult in good health.

V gene TRBV6-5 combines with J gene TRBJ2-7; 7 bases fit TRBD1. The CDR3 extends over 15 amino acids. Germline V gene lookup returns CDR1 MNHEY and CDR2 SVGAGI. J lost 3 bases, V lost 5 bases, and 10 bases had no gene match. The CDR3 spells CASSPTGTVHYEQYF. CDR3 DNA sequence: TGTGCCAGCAGTCCCACGGGGACAGTCCACTACGAGCAGTACTTC.

The chain recombines TRBV6-5 with TRBJ1-3, with 8 bases lining up with TRBD1. This CDR3 comprises 15 residues. V shed 6 bases and J 0 bases; nucleotides not matched to a gene: 4. The germline gives CDR1 MNHEY, CDR2 SVGAGI. The CDR3 spells CASSPGTGSGNTIYF. Written as DNA, the CDR3 is TGTGCCAGCAGCCCCGGGACAGGCTCTGGAAACACCATATATTTT.

This clone has only one observation. This sample includes further DNA sequences coding for the same CDR3. The chain employs TRBV4-1 and TRBJ1-1; TRBD1 agrees at 7 bases. The CDR3 has 15 amino acids. V lost 4 bases and J lost 1; bases outside the gene matches: 6. CDR1 is MGHRA and CDR2 is YSYEKL in the germline V gene. The CDR3 region is CASSLRDRANTEAFF. The CDR3 bases are TGCGCCAGCAGCCTCAGGGACAGAGCGAACACTGAAGCTTTCTTT.

The chain links TRBV19 to TRBJ1-2; TRBD1 matches at 8 bases. Germline values: CDR1 LNHDA, CDR2 SQIVND (reference sequence). V dropped 6 bases and J dropped 0; count of bases not matched to a gene: 9. This CDR3 spans 16 amino acids. CDR3: CASSAQGAVANYGYTF. Here the CDR3 DNA reads TGTGCCAGTAGCGCTCAGGGGGCCGTTGCTAACTATGGCTACACCTTC.

V gene TRBV19 combines with J gene TRBJ1-4; no definite D call. The germline V gene encodes CDR1 LNHDA and CDR2 SQIVND (reference sequence). Trimming removed 0 bases at V and 5 bases at J, with 4 bases between. CDR3 length: 13 amino acids. DNA for the CDR3: TGTGCCAGTAGTATAGACACCAATGAAAAACTGTTTTTT. This gives the protein CASSIDTNEKLFF.

The chain employs TRBV29-1 and TRBJ1-5; D perhaps matches TRBD1 (6 bases). The CDR3 length is 13 residues. V shed 5 bases and J shed 4 bases, with 12 bases lying between them. CDR1 SQVTM and CDR2 ANQGSEA come from the germline V gene. CDR3 in amino acids: CSVRGGLNQPQHF. Here the CDR3 DNA reads TGCAGCGTTCGTGGGGGGCTGAATCAGCCCCAGCATTTT.

V gene TRBV18 combines with J gene TRBJ1-1; TRBD1 agrees at 7 bases. Germline V gene sequence: CDR1 KGHSH, CDR2 LQKENI. The CDR3 has 13 amino acids. Germline trimming cut 6 bases from V and 6 bases from J; bases unmatched to any gene: 7. The DNA for the CDR3 is TGTGCCAGCTCCGTAGACAGGGAGCCTGAAGCTTTCTTT. Protein product: CASSVDREPEAFF.

This clone was seen a handful of times. This sequence joins TRBV25-1 and TRBJ2-1; 13 nucleotides line up with TRBD2. CDR1 MGHDK and CDR2 SYGVNS come from the germline V gene. The CDR3 is 15 residues long. V trimming: 3 bases; J trimming: 7 bases; junction bases outside the gene matches: 3. CDR3 sequence (DNA): TGTGCCAGCAGTGAGGGACTAGCGGGAAGAAATGAGCAGTTCTTC. It yields the protein CASSEGLAGRNEQFF.

V gene TRBV7-9 combines with J gene TRBJ1-2, with 7 bases aligning to TRBD1. V gave up 0 bases and J gave up 8 bases; unmatched junction bases: 9. This CDR3 contains 15 residues. Germline V CDR1 and CDR2: SEHNR, FQNEAQ (reference sequence). For the CDR3, the DNA is TGTGCCAGCAGCTTAGCGCGGGCAGGGGGTCGAGGCTACACCTTC. Protein: CASSLARAGGRGYTF.

This chain joins TRBV6-1 and TRBJ1-2; D unresolved. The V gene lost 0 bases and the J gene lost 4 bases, with 12 bases spanning the gap. The CDR3 loop spans 15 amino acids. Per germline, CDR1 MNHNS and CDR2 SASEGT. The CDR3 bases are TGTGCCAGCAGTGAAGCGGCGGGGTCGGGCTATGGCTACACCTTC. Amino acids: CASSEAAGSGYGYTF.

This sequence joins TRBV24-1 and TRBJ2-3; D is undetermined. Germline CDR1 and CDR2: KGHDR and SFDVKD. V dropped 7 bases and J dropped 6 bases, with 16 bases sitting between them. CDR3 length: 14 amino acids. The CDR3 bases are TGTGCCACCAGCGCCCCCAGTACTTGGGATACGCAGTATTTT. Its translation: CATSAPSTWDTQYF.

The V and J genes are TRBV5-1 and TRBJ1-1, with D possibly being TRBD1 (6 bases). The CDR3 spans 15 residues. The ends were cut back, 4 bases at V and 0 bases at J, with 13 bases in the middle. Germline CDR1 and CDR2: SGHRS and YFSETQ. This chain's CDR3 is CASSARGGMNTEAFF. CDR3 DNA sequence: TGCGCCAGCAGCGCCCGGGGGGGCATGAACACTGAAGCTTTCTTT.

The table lists this clone with a count of one. The rearrangement joins TRBV7-2 to TRBJ2-3; 11 bases fit TRBD2. CDR1 is SGHTA and CDR2 is FQGNSA in the germline V gene. V trimming: 5 bases; J trimming: 1 base; junction bases outside the gene matches: 5. The CDR3 runs 16 residues. This CDR3 reads CASSLSGGAGTDTQYF. In nucleotides, the CDR3 is TGTGCCAGCAGCCTTAGCGGGGGGGCTGGCACAGATACGCAGTATTTT.

The chain uses TRBV9 and TRBJ2-5, with 10 bases lining up with TRBD2. CDR1 is SGDLS, CDR2 YYNGEE, per germline. The CDR3 is made up of 17 amino acids. The V segment lost 0 bases and the J segment 2 bases; nucleotides outside the gene matches: 7. CDR3 in amino acids: CASSVGLAGALQETQYF. Here the CDR3 DNA reads TGTGCCAGCAGCGTAGGGCTAGCGGGGGCCCTGCAAGAGACCCAGTACTTC.

By proportion, this clone is medium-sized. The chain joins TRBV7-3 to TRBJ2-3; 9 bases map to TRBD2. The germline CDR1 and CDR2 sequences are SGHTA and FQGTGA. CDR3 length: 15 amino acids. The ends lost 4 bases at V and 5 bases at J; junction bases unmatched: 7. CDR3 sequence: CASSSAGGLLDTQYF. The CDR3, as DNA: TGTGCCAGCAGCTCCGCGGGGGGGCTATTAGATACGCAGTATTTT.

The chain joins TRBV6-1 to TRBJ1-5, with D unresolved. This CDR3 has 13 amino acids. Germline assignment: CDR1 MNHNS and CDR2 SASEGT. The V end was cut by 1 base, the J end by 4 bases, with 5 bases between. CDR3 protein: CASSEDPNQPQHF. The CDR3 DNA reads as TGTGCCAGCAGTGAAGACCCAAATCAGCCCCAGCATTTT.

The CDR3 sequence is CASSTPGQGAWGYTF. The CDR3 DNA reads as TGTGCCAGCAGCACTCCGGGACAGGGGGCTTGGGGCTACACCTTC. V is TRBV11-2 and J is TRBJ1-2; 12 bases match TRBD1. Trimming at V came to 5 bases and at J to 8 bases, leaving 9 bases not matched to a gene. The CDR3 sequence is 15 residues long. Per the germline V gene, CDR1 is SGHAT and CDR2 is FQNNGV.

This chain joins TRBV6-4 and TRBJ2-7; 11 bases are a match to TRBD2. Germline lookup yields CDR1 MRHNA and CDR2 SNTAGT. The CDR3 runs to 16 residues. J was trimmed by 4 bases and V by 9 bases; bases with no gene match: 14. The CDR3 DNA reads as TGTGCCAGGCCCGTGACTAGCGGGATGAACATGTACGAGCAGTACTTC. Protein: CARPVTSGMNMYEQYF.

The chain couples TRBV6-5 to TRBJ2-7, with D uncertain. The CDR3 sequence is 13 residues long. Germline CDR1 MNHEY, CDR2 SVGAGI. V was shortened by 0 bases and J by 5 bases, with 8 bases between the two germline ends. CDR3: CASSYSGLDEQYF. DNA for the CDR3: TGTGCCAGCAGTTACTCTGGGTTGGACGAGCAGTACTTC.

The rearrangement links TRBV30 to TRBJ2-1, with 7 positions matching TRBD1. Germline-derived CDR1 and CDR2 are GTSNPN and SVGIG (reference sequence). This CDR3 has 14 amino acids. V dropped 2 bases and J dropped 2; count of bases not matched to a gene: 3. In DNA, the CDR3 is TGTGCCTGGAGTACTGGACAGGCCTACAATGAGCAGTTCTTC. Amino acid sequence: CAWSTGQAYNEQFF. Filled out from reference TRBV30 and TRBJ2-1, the complete variable domain reads SQTIHQWPATLVQPVGSPLSLECTVEGTSNPNLYWYRQAAGRGLQLLFYSVGIGQISSEVPQNLSASRPQDRQFILSSKKLLLSDSGFYLCAWSTGQAYNEQFFGPGTRLTVL.

This chain uses TRBV6-4 with TRBJ2-3; no clear D gene. Trimming stripped 6 bases from V and 0 bases from J, with 10 bases between. The CDR3 sequence is 14 residues long. The V gene's germline CDR1 is MRHNA and CDR2 SNTAGT. CDR3 sequence reads: CASRPGPSTDTQYF. CDR3 nucleotides: TGTGCCAGCAGGCCGGGTCCGAGCACAGATACGCAGTATTTT.

The J gene is TRBJ2-3, the V gene TRBV28; TRBD2 might be the D (7 bases). The length of the CDR3 is 19 residues. The germline CDR1 and CDR2 sequences are MDHEN and SYDVKM. V lost 2 bases, J lost 3 bases, and 24 bases lay in between. CDR3 in amino acids: CASSLRGWGAGSGTDTQYF. Written as DNA, the CDR3 is TGTGCCAGCAGTTTAAGGGGGTGGGGAGCGGGATCCGGGACAGATACGCAGTATTTT.

The V call is TRBV11-3, the J call TRBJ2-1; the D is unclear. The germline gives CDR1 SGHNT, CDR2 YENEEA. V gave up 2 bases and J gave up 6 bases, with 8 bases separating them. The CDR3 extends over 13 amino acids. The CDR3 reads CASSLNSFNEQFF. DNA for the CDR3: TGTGCCAGCAGCTTAAACAGTTTCAATGAGCAGTTCTTC.

V gene TRBV5-1 combines with J gene TRBJ2-2; 7 bases are a match to TRBD1. The CDR3 has 15 residues. Germline-derived CDR1 and CDR2 are SGHRS and YFSETQ. V shed 1 base and J 8 bases; nucleotides not matched to a gene: 8. As DNA, the CDR3 is TGCGCCAGCAGCTTGAGACAGGGCGGTGAGGGGGAGCTGTTTTTT. Protein: CASSLRQGGEGELFF.

CDR3 DNA sequence: TGTGCCAGCAGTCTACAGGGTCGCGGCGAAGCTTTCTTT. This translates into CASSLQGRGEAFF. The genes are TRBV12-3 or TRBV12-4 and TRBJ1-1, with a tentative D call TRBD1 (6 bases). The V and J ends lost 5 bases and 8 bases respectively, with 15 bases between them. CDR3 length: 13 amino acids.

CDR3 protein: CASSSGTGNTIYF. The CDR3 DNA is TGTGCCAGCAGCTCAGGGACCGGAAACACCATATATTTT. The chain combines TRBV7-2 with TRBJ1-3, with D perhaps matching TRBD1 (5 bases). Germline V CDR1 and CDR2: SGHTA, FQGNSA. Trimming pared 4 bases from V and 4 bases from J, leaving 8 bases between. This CDR3 has 13 residues.

V and J are TRBV28 and TRBJ1-2; 9 bases are a match to TRBD1. CDR3 length: 17 residues. The germline gives CDR1 MDHEN, CDR2 SYDVKM. V was pared by 4 bases and J by 4 bases, with 13 bases of the junction left unmatched. CDR3 coding DNA: TGTGCCAGCAGTTCGCGGACAGGGGACGTACGAAGCTATGGCTACACCTTC. It codes for CASSSRTGDVRSYGYTF.

CDR3 in DNA: TGTGCCAGCAGGAGGGACAGATCGGGCTATGGCTACACCTTC. This sequence encodes CASRRDRSGYGYTF. This chain connects TRBV2 to TRBJ1-2; 7 nucleotides match TRBD1. Looked up from germline, CDR1 is SNHLY and CDR2 is FYNNEI. J was trimmed by 4 bases and V by 6 bases; bases with no gene match: 8. The CDR3 loop spans 14 amino acids.

The chain has TRBV16 and TRBJ1-2; TRBD1 is a possible D gene (6 bases). Trimming left V 4 bases short and J 4 bases short, with 13 bases between. The CDR3 loop spans 14 amino acids. CDR1 is KGHSY and CDR2 is FQNENV in the germline V gene. Here the CDR3 reads CASSPQGGAYGYTF. The CDR3 nucleotides are TGTGCCAGCAGCCCCCAAGGGGGTGCCTATGGCTACACCTTC.

Only a few counts were recorded for this clone. The rearrangement joins TRBV19 to TRBJ1-1; D unclear. The CDR3 is 13 residues long. Germline V lookup: CDR1 LNHDA, CDR2 SQIVND (reference sequence). V was cut by 8 bases and J by 3 bases, with 13 bases left in between. CDR3 DNA: TGTGCCAGTCTGAGAGTTGGCGACACTGAAGCTTTCTTT. This translates into CASLRVGDTEAFF.

The CDR3 here is CASSLLGTQNTGELFF. The CDR3, as DNA: TGTGCCAGTAGTCTACTCGGGACTCAGAACACCGGGGAGCTGTTTTTT. The V and J genes are TRBV19 and TRBJ2-2; possible D gene TRBD2, 6 bases. The CDR3 runs 16 residues. Germline CDR1 LNHDA, CDR2 SQIVND (reference sequence). The V gene lost 5 bases and the J gene lost 1 base, with 14 bases spanning the gap. The complete variable domain, with remaining parts taken from reference TRBV19 and TRBJ2-2, reads DGGITQSPKYLFRKEGQNVTLSCEQNLNHDAMYWYRQDPGQGLRLIYYSQIVNDFQKGDIAEGYSVSREKKESFPLTVTSAQKNPTAFYLCASSLLGTQNTGELFFGEGSRLTVL.

This clone is a singleton in its sample. This chain uses TRBV3-1 (or the pseudogene TRBV3-2) with TRBJ2-5; the D gene could be TRBD1 or TRBD2 (5 bases each). The V end lost 6 bases, the J end lost 5 bases, and 16 bases lay between the germline ends. The CDR3 is made up of 14 amino acids. Germline CDR1 reads LGHDT; CDR2 reads YNNKEL (reference sequence). DNA of the CDR3: TGTGCCAGCAGTCGCCGGGACGGCTACGAGACCCAGTACTTC. Protein product: CASSRRDGYETQYF.